This T cell receptor beta chain appears in the sequencing data of a study of blood T cell repertoires in COVID-19. Study overall: Nucleic acid was either cDNA or gDNA, and it came from T cells, B-cell-depleted T cells, or PBMCs.

The Seattle patients, enrolled during active infection, were followed longitudinally. The CDR3 sequence is 15 residues long. In germline, CDR1 is SGHRS, CDR2 YFSETQ. V lost 5 bases, J lost 2 bases, and 17 bases lay in between. Profiling relied on immunoSEQ multiplex PCR, and the TCRdb table lists in-frame clones only, not all of them. The sample lists 100,000 to 150,000 clones; approximately 90% were seen once. The material sequenced was peripheral blood. The genes are TRBV5-1 and TRBJ2-7, with D perhaps matching TRBD1 (5 bases). This receptor was taken from a man aged 55 to 70 with COVID-19, enrolled during active disease. The CDR3 DNA sequence: TGCGCCAGCAGTAGGGGCACCGAAGTCGCCTACGAGCAGTACTTC. Translation: CASSRGTEVAYEQYF.